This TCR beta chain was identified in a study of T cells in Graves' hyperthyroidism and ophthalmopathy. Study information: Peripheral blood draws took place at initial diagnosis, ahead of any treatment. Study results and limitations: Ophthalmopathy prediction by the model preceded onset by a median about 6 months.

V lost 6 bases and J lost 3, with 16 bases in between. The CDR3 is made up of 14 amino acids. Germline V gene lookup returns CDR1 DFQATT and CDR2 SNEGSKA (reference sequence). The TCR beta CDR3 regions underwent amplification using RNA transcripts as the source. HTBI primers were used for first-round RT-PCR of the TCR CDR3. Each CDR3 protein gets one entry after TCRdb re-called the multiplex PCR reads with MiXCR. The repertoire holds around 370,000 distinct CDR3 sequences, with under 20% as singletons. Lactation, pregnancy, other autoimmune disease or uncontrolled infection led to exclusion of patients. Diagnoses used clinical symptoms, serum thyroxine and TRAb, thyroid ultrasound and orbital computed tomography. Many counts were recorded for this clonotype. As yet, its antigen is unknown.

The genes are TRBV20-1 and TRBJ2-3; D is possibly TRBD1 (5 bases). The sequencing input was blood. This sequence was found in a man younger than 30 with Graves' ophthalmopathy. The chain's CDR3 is CSALGASRTDTQYF. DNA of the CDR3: TGCAGTGCGCTAGGGGCTAGTCGTACAGATACGCAGTATTTT.